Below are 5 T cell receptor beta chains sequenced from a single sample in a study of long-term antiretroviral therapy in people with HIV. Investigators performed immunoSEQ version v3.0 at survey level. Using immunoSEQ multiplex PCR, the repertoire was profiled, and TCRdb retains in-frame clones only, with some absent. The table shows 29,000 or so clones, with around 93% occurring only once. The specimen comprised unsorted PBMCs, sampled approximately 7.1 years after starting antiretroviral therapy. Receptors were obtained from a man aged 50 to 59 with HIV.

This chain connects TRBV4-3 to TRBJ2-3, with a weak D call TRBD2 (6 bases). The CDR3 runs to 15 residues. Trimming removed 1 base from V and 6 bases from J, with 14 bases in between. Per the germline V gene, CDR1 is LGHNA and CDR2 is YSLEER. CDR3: CASSQAGGSGDTQYF. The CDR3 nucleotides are TGCGCCAGCAGCCAAGCTGGAGGGAGCGGGGATACGCAGTATTTT.

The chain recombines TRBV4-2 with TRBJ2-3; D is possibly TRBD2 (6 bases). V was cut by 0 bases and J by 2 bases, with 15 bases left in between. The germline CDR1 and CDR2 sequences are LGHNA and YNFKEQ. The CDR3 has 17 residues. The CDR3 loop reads CASSQEGPGAYTDTQYF. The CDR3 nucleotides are TGTGCCAGCAGCCAAGAGGGTCCGGGAGCCTACACAGATACGCAGTATTTT.

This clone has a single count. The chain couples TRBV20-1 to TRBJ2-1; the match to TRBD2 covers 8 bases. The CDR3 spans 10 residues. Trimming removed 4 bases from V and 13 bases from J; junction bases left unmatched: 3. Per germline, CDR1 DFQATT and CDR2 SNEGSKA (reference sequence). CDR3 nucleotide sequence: TGCAGTGCTATGACTAGCGTACAGTTCTTC. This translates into CSAMTSVQFF.

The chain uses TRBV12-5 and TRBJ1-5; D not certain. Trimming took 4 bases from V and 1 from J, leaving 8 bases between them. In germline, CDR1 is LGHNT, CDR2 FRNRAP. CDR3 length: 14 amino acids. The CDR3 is CASGSTPSNQPQHF. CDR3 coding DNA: TGTGCTAGTGGTTCGACACCGAGCAATCAGCCCCAGCATTTT.

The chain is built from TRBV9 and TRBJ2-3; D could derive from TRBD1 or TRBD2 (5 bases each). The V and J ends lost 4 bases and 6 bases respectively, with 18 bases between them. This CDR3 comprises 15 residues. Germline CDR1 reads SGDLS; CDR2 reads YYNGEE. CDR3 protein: CASSTSTPGADTQYF. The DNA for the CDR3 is TGTGCCAGCAGCACATCGACCCCCGGGGCGGATACGCAGTATTTT. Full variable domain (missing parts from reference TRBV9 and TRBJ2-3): DSGVTQTPKHLITATGQRVTLRCSPRSGDLSVYWYQQSLDQGLQFLIQYYNGEERAKGNILERFSAQQFPDLHSELNLSSLELGDSALYFCASSTSTPGADTQYFGPGTRLTVL.